The 2 T cell receptor beta chains listed next were all sequenced from one sample in a study of human T cells and chemical hapten exposure. The time point was: healthy volunteer bleed at 6 weeks. From whole blood left unfractionated, total RNA was extracted. TCRdb reprocessed the RACE reads via MiXCR and lists one record per CDR3 protein. The profile shows 65,000 to 95,000 distinct CDR3 sequences, 8.5% to 10% of them singletons. Material: whole blood. The receptors were gathered from a female donor in good health. Some clones in this sample may be carry-over from other donors' samples.

This clonotype was detected ten times or more. CDR3 in amino acids: CASNSLAAEETQYF. The CDR3 DNA reads as TGTGCCAGCAATTCACTAGCGGCGGAAGAGACCCAGTACTTC. The rearrangement uses TRBV2 and TRBJ2-5, with 8 bases aligning to TRBD2. The V segment lost 7 bases and the J segment 3 bases; nucleotides outside the gene matches: 7. This CDR3 region has 14 residues. Germline V gene lookup returns CDR1 SNHLY and CDR2 FYNNEI.

The chain recombines TRBV7-2 with TRBJ2-7; 7 bases match TRBD2. Per the germline V gene, CDR1 is SGHTA and CDR2 is FQGNSA. CDR3 length: 17 amino acids. J was trimmed by 0 bases and V by 0 bases; bases with no gene match: 8. Here the CDR3 DNA reads TGTGCCAGCAGCTTAGCAGTTTCCGGGGGGAACTCCTACGAGCAGTACTTC. It specifies CASSLAVSGGNSYEQYF.